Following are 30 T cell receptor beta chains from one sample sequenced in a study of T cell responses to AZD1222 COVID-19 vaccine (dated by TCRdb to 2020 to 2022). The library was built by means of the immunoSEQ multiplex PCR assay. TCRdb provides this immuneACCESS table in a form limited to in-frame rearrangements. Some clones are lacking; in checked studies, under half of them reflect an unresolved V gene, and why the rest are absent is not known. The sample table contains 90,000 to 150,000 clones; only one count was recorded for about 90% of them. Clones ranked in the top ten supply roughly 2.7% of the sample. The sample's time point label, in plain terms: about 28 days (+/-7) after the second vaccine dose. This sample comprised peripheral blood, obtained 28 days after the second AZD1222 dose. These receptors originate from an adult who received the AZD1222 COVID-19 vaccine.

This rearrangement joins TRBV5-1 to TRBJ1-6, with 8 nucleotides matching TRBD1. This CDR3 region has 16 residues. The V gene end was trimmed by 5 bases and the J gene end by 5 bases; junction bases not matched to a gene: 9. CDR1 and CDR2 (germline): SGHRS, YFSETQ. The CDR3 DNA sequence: TGCGCCAGCAGACAGACAGGGGAGACTCATAATTCACCCCTCCACTTT. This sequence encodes CASRQTGETHNSPLHF.

CDR3 sequence reads: CASSPRDRLYGYTF. CDR3 bases: TGCGCCAGCAGCCCCCGGGACAGGCTCTATGGCTACACCTTC. V gene TRBV5-1 combines with J gene TRBJ1-2; 8 bases line up with TRBD1. The CDR3 loop spans 14 amino acids. Germline V gene sequence: CDR1 SGHRS, CDR2 YFSETQ. V shed 4 bases, J shed 4 bases, and the junction held 6 bases outside the gene matches.

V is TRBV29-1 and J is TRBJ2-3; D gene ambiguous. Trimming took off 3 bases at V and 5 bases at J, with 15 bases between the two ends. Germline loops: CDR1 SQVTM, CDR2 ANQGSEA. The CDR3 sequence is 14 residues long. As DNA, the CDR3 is TGCAGCGTTGACCGGGCCGGCCTGGGAGATACGCAGTATTTT. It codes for CSVDRAGLGDTQYF.

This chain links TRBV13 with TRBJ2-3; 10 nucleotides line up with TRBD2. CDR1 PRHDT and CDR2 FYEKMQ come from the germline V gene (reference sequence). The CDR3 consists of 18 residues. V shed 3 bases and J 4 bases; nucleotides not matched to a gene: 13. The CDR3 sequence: CASSFLWKGLAEADTQYF. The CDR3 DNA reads TGTGCCAGCAGCTTCCTCTGGAAAGGACTAGCGGAAGCAGATACGCAGTATTTT.

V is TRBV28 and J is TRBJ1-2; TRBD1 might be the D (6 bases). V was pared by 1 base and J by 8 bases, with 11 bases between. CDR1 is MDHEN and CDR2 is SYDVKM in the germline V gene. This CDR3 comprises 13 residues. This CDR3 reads CASSLSTDRGYTF. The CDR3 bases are TGTGCCAGCAGTTTATCCACAGACAGGGGCTACACCTTC.

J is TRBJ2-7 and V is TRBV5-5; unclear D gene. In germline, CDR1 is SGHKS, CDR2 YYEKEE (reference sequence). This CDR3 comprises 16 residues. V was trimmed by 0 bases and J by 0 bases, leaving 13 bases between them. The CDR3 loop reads CASSLDLGRRSYEQYF. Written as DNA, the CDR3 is TGTGCCAGCAGCTTGGATTTGGGCAGGCGCTCCTACGAGCAGTACTTC.

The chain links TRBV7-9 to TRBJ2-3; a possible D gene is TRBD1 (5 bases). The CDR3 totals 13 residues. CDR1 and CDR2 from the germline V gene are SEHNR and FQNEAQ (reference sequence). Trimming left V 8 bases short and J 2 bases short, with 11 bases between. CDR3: CASGASNTDTQYF. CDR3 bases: TGTGCCAGCGGGGCATCAAACACAGATACGCAGTATTTT.

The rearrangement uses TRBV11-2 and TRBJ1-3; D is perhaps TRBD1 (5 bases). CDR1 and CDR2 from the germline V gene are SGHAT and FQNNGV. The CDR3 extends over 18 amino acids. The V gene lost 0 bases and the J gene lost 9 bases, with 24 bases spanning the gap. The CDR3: CASSLDRAGHGRDGTIYF. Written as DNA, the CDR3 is TGTGCCAGCAGCTTAGATCGTGCTGGACACGGGCGTGACGGCACCATATATTTT.

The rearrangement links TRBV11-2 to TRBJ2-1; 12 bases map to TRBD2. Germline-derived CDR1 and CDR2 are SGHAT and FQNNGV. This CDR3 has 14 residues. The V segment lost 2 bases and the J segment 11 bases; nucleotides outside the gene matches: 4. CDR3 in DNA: TGTGCCAGCAGCTTAAGACTAGCGGGGGCGAAGCAGTTCTTC. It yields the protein CASSLRLAGAKQFF. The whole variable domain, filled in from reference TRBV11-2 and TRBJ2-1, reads EAGVAQSPRYKIIEKRQSVAFWCNPISGHATLYWYQQILGQGPKLLIQFQNNGVVDDSQLPKDRFSAERLKGVDSTLKIQPAKLEDSAVYLCASSLRLAGAKQFFGPGTRLTVL.

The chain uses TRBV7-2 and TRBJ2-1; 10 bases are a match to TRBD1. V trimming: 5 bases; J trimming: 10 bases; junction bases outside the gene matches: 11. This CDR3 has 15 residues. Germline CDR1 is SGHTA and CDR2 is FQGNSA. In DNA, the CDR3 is TGTGCCAGCAGCAGGGACAGGGGAAAATCGGAGGAGCAGTTCTTC. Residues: CASSRDRGKSEEQFF.

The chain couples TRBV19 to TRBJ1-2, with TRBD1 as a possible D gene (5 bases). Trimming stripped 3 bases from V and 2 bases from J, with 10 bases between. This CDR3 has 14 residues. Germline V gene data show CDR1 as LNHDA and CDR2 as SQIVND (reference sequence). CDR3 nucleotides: TGTGCCAGTAGTATCGGACACTTCAACTATGGCTACACCTTC. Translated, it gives CASSIGHFNYGYTF. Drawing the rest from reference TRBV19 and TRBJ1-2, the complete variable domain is DGGITQSPKYLFRKEGQNVTLSCEQNLNHDAMYWYRQDPGQGLRLIYYSQIVNDFQKGDIAEGYSVSREKKESFPLTVTSAQKNPTAFYLCASSIGHFNYGYTFGSGTRLTVV.

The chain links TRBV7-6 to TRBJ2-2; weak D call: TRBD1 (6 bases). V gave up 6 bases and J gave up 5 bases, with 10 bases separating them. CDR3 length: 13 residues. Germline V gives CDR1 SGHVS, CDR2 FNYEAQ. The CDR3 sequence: CASSTTGTGELFF. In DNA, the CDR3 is TGTGCCAGCAGTACAACAGGGACCGGGGAGCTGTTTTTT.

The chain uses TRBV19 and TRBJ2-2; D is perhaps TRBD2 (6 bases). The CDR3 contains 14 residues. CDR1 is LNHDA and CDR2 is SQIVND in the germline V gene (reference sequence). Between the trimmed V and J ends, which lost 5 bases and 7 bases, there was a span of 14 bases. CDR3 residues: CASSGDFTGGELFF. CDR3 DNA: TGTGCCAGTAGTGGGGACTTTACCGGCGGGGAGCTGTTTTTT.

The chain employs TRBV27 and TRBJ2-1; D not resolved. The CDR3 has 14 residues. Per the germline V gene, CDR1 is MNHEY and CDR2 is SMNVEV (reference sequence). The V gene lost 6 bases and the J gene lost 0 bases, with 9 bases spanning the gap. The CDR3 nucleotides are TGTGCCAGCAGCCCTGGAAGCTCCTACAATGAGCAGTTCTTC. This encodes CASSPGSSYNEQFF.

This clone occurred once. This chain's CDR3 is CASSYDRGNTEAFF. The CDR3 DNA sequence: TGTGCCAGCAGTTATGACAGGGGGAACACTGAAGCTTTCTTT. This chain uses TRBV6-5 with TRBJ1-1, with TRBD1 matching over 8 bases. The CDR3 loop spans 14 amino acids. CDR1 and CDR2 (germline): MNHEY, SVGAGI. V shed 3 bases and J 1 base; nucleotides not matched to a gene: 1.

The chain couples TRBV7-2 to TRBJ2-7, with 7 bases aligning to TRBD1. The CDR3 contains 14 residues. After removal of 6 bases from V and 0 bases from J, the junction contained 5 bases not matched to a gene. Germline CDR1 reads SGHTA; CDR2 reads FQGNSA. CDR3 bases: TGTGCCAGCAGGACGACAGGGATCTCCTACGAGCAGTACTTC. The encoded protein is CASRTTGISYEQYF. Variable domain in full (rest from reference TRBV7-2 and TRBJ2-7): GAGVSQSPSNKVTEKGKDVELRCDPISGHTALYWYRQSLGQGLEFLIYFQGNSAPDKSGLPSDRFSAERTGGSVSTLTIQRTQQEDSAVYLCASRTTGISYEQYFGPGTRLTVT.

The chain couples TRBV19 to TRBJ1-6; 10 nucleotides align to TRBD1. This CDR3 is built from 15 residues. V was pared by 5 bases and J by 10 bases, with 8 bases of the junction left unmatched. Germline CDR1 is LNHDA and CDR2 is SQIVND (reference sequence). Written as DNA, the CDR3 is TGTGCCAGTAGTGCCCCGGGACAGGGGAACTCACCCCTCCACTTT. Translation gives CASSAPGQGNSPLHF. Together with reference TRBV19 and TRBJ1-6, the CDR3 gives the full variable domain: DGGITQSPKYLFRKEGQNVTLSCEQNLNHDAMYWYRQDPGQGLRLIYYSQIVNDFQKGDIAEGYSVSREKKESFPLTVTSAQKNPTAFYLCASSAPGQGNSPLHFGNGTRLTVT.

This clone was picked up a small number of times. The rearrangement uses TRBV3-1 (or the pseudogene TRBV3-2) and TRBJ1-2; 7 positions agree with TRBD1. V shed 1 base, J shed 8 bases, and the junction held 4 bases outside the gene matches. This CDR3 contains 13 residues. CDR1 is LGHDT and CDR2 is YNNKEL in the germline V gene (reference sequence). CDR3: CASSQGTGGGYTF. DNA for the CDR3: TGTGCCAGCAGCCAAGGGACAGGTGGGGGCTACACCTTC.

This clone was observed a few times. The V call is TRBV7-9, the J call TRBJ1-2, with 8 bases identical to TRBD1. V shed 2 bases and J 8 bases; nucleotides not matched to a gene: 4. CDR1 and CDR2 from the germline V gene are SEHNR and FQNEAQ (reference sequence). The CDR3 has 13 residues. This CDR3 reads CASSLSQGAGYTF. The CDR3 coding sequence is TGTGCCAGCAGCTTAAGCCAGGGGGCAGGCTACACCTTC.

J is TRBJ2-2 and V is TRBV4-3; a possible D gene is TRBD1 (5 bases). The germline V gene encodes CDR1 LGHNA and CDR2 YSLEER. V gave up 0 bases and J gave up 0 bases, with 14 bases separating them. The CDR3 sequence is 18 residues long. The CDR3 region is CASSQEGPRSANTGELFF. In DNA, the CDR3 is TGCGCCAGCAGCCAAGAGGGGCCCAGGTCCGCGAACACCGGGGAGCTGTTTTTT.

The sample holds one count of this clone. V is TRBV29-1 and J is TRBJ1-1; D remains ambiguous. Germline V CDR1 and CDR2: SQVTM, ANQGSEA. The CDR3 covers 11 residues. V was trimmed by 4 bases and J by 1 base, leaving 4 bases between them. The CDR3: CSVVRNTEAFF. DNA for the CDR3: TGCAGCGTTGTAAGGAACACTGAAGCTTTCTTT.

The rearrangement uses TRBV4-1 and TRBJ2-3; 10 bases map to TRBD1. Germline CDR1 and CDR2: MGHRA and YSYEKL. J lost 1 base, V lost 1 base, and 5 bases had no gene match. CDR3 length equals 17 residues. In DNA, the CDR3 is TGCGCCAGCAGCCAAGCCTATGGGACAGGGGGCACAGATACGCAGTATTTT. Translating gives CASSQAYGTGGTDTQYF.

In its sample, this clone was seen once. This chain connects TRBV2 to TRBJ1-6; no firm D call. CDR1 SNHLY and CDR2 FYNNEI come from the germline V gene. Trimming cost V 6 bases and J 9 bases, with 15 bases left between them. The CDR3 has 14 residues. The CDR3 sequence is CASRRESSGSPLHF. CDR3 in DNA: TGTGCCAGCAGGAGGGAGTCTTCTGGTTCACCCCTCCACTTT. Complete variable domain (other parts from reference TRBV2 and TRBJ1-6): EPEVTQTPSHQVTQMGQEVILRCVPISNHLYFYWYRQILGQKVEFLVSFYNNEISEKSEIFDDQFSVERPDGSNFTLKIRSTKLEDSAMYFCASRRESSGSPLHFGNGTRLTVT.

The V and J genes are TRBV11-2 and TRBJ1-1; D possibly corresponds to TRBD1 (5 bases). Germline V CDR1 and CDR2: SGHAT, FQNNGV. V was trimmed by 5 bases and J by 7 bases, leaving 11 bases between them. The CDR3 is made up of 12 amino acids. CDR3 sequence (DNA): TGTGCCAGCAGCCACGATAGGGGTGAAGCTTTCTTT. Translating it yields CASSHDRGEAFF.

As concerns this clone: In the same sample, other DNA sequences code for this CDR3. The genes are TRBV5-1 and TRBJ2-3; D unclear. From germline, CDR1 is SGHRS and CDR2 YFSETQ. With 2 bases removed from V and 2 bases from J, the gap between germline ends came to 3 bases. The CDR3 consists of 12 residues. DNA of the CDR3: TGCGCCAGCAGCTTATCCACAGATACGCAGTATTTT. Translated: CASSLSTDTQYF.

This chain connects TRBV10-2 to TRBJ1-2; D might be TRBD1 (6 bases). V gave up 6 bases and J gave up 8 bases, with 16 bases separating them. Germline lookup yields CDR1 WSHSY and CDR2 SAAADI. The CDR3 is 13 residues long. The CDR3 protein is CASRTTGDSGYTF. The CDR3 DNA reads TGCGCCAGCAGGACGACAGGTGACAGCGGCTACACCTTC.

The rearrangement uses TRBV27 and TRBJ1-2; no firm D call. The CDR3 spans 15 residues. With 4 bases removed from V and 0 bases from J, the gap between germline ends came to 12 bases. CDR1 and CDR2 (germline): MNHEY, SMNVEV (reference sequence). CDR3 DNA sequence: TGTGCCAGCAGTTCCTATAAGACCGCTAACTATGGCTACACCTTC. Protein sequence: CASSSYKTANYGYTF.

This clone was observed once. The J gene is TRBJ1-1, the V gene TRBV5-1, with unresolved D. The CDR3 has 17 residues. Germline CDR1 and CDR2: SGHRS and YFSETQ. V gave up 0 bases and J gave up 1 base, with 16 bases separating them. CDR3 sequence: CASSLGRRAGENTEAFF. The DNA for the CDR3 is TGCGCCAGCAGCTTGGGAAGGCGGGCAGGTGAGAACACTGAAGCTTTCTTT.

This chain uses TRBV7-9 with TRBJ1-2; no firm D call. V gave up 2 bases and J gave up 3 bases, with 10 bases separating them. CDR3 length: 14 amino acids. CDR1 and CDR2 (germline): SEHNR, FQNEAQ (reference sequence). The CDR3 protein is CASSLFAADYGYTF. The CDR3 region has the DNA TGTGCCAGCAGCTTATTCGCGGCCGACTATGGCTACACCTTC.

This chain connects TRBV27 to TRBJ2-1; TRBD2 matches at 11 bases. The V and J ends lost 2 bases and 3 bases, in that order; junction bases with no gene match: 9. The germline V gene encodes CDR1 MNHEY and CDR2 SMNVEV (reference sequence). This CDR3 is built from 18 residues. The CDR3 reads CASSLGSSGGLNYNEQFF. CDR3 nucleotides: TGTGCCAGCAGTTTAGGGTCTAGCGGGGGGTTAAACTACAATGAGCAGTTCTTC.